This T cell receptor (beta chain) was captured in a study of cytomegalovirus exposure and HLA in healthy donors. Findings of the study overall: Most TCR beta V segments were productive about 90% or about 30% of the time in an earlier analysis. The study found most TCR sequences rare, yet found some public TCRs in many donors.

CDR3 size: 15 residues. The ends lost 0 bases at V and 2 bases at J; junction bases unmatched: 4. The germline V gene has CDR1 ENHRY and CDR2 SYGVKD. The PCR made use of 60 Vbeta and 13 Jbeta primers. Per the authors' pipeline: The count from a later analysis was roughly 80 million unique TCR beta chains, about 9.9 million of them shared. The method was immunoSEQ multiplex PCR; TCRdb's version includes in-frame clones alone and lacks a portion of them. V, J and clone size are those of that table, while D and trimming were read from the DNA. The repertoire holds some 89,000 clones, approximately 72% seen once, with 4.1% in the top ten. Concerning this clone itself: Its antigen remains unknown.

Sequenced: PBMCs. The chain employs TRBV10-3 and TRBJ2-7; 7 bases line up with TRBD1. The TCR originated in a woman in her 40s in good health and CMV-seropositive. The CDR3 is CAISESRGPPYEQYF. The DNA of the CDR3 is TGTGCCATCAGTGAGTCAAGGGGGCCACCCTACGAGCAGTACTTC.